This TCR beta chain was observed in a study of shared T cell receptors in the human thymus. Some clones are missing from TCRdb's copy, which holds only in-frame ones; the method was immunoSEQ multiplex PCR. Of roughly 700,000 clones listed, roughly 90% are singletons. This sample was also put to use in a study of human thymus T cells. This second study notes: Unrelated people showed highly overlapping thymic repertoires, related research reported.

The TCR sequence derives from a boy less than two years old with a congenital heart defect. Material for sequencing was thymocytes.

CDR3 region: CASSFYSYEQYF. CDR3 DNA sequence: TGTGCCAGCAGTTTCTACTCCTACGAGCAGTACTTC. The V gene is TRBV27, the J gene TRBJ2-7; D unclear. The CDR3 loop spans 12 amino acids. Germline V gene lookup returns CDR1 MNHEY and CDR2 SMNVEV (reference sequence). V was shortened by 3 bases and J by 0 bases, with 3 bases between the two germline ends.